A single sample is the source of the 31 T cell receptor beta chains below, sequenced in a study of cytotoxic CD8 clonotypes in ibrutinib-treated CLL (TCRdb year 2021). The protocol used for the library was the immunoSEQ multiplex PCR assay. Entries here come from immuneACCESS through TCRdb and include only in-frame sequences with V and J called. Some clones fail to appear in such tables; in the studies checked, an unresolved V gene covers under half of the shortfall, and the cause of the remainder is unknown. The sample includes around 29,000 clones, with around 63% observed a single time. The ten largest make up 54% of the sample. The time point label on this specimen signifies: roughly 23 months on ibrutinib. The source was PBMCs, collected after 24 months of ibrutinib treatment. The receptors shown here come from a human donor with chronic lymphocytic leukemia.

The rearrangement uses TRBV11-2 and TRBJ2-2; TRBD2 is a possible D gene (5 bases). Germline CDR1 is SGHAT and CDR2 is FQNNGV. Trimming cost V 4 bases and J 7 bases, with 10 bases left between them. The CDR3 contains 13 residues. The chain's CDR3 is CASSSQRYGELFF. The CDR3, as DNA: TGTGCCAGCAGCTCGCAGCGGTACGGGGAGCTGTTTTTT.

The chain carries TRBV5-1 and TRBJ2-3; D remains ambiguous. Germline V gene lookup returns CDR1 SGHRS and CDR2 YFSETQ. V was shortened by 5 bases and J by 5 bases, with 18 bases between the two germline ends. The CDR3 is 15 residues long. The CDR3 DNA reads TGCGCCAGCAGTAAGACCCTGGTGGATAAAGATACGCAGTATTTT. Its translation is CASSKTLVDKDTQYF.

DNA for the CDR3: TGTGCCAGCAGTGAAACGGGACTAGTGAGGGAGACCCAGTACTTC. It translates to CASSETGLVRETQYF. V is TRBV2 and J is TRBJ2-5, with 8 positions matching TRBD2. The V segment lost 2 bases and the J segment 5 bases; nucleotides outside the gene matches: 7. The CDR3 spans 15 residues. CDR1 is SNHLY and CDR2 is FYNNEI in the germline V gene.

V is TRBV4-1 and J is TRBJ2-6; 8 bases match TRBD1. Germline values: CDR1 MGHRA, CDR2 YSYEKL. The J segment lost 2 bases and the V segment lost 1 base, leaving 7 bases of the junction unmatched. The CDR3 length is 18 residues. The CDR3 is CASSQVPLDRAGANVLTF. The CDR3 DNA reads as TGCGCCAGCAGCCAAGTACCCCTGGACAGGGCTGGGGCCAACGTCCTGACTTTC.

The rearrangement uses TRBV1 and TRBJ2-3; TRBD2, the D gene given by the table, was not confirmed from the DNA. TRBV1 is a pseudogene. This CDR3 is 22 amino acids long. The DNA for the CDR3 is TGCACCAGCAGCCAAGAGGGGCCGACTAGCGGGGGCCCGACCGGGGGCACAGATACGCAGTATTTT. Protein: CTSSQEGPTSGGPTGGTDTQYF.

V and J are TRBV9 and TRBJ2-5, with unresolved D. Germline lookup yields CDR1 SGDLS and CDR2 YYNGEE. This CDR3 contains 15 residues. Trimming pared 2 bases from V and 9 bases from J, leaving 20 bases between. CDR3 amino acids: CASSVSPVGSGAQYF. CDR3 DNA: TGTGCCAGCAGCGTCTCCCCGGTTGGGTCAGGAGCCCAGTACTTC.

The V gene is TRBV30, the J gene TRBJ1-2, with 7 bases identical to TRBD1. Germline CDR1 is GTSNPN and CDR2 is SVGIG (reference sequence). The V segment lost 1 base and the J segment 7 bases; nucleotides outside the gene matches: 12. This CDR3 comprises 15 residues. CDR3 amino acids: CAWSGRGQGLRGYTF. The CDR3 DNA is TGTGCCTGGAGTGGGAGGGGGCAGGGATTGCGTGGCTACACCTTC.

The V call is TRBV4-3, the J call TRBJ2-5; D may be TRBD1 (6 bases). Germline loops: CDR1 LGHNA, CDR2 YSLEER. The CDR3 consists of 15 residues. V lost 0 bases and J lost 5, with 13 bases in between. This chain's CDR3 is CASSQEALQGETQYF. CDR3 DNA: TGCGCCAGCAGCCAAGAGGCCTTACAGGGTGAGACCCAGTACTTC.

The CDR3 loop is CASTSKQGGGTEAFF. In DNA, the CDR3 is TGTGCCAGCACCTCCAAACAGGGCGGGGGAACTGAAGCTTTCTTT. J is TRBJ1-1 and V is TRBV27, with a tentative D call TRBD1 (6 bases). The CDR3 length is 15 residues. With 7 bases removed from V and 5 bases from J, the gap between germline ends came to 20 bases. Germline V gene sequence: CDR1 MNHEY, CDR2 SMNVEV (reference sequence).

This clone has only a few counts. This chain uses TRBV28 with TRBJ1-2, with D unclear. In germline, CDR1 is MDHEN, CDR2 SYDVKM. The germline V and J ends were trimmed by 3 bases and 0 bases, with 8 bases remaining between them. The length of the CDR3 is 14 residues. CDR3 coding DNA: TGTGCCAGCAGTTTCGTTGCGGCTAACTATGGCTACACCTTC. Translation: CASSFVAANYGYTF.

V gene TRBV7-8 combines with J gene TRBJ2-3; TRBD2 aligns across 14 bases. With 0 bases clipped from V and 5 bases from J, the junction kept 4 bases outside the gene matches. The CDR3 extends over 17 amino acids. CDR1 and CDR2 from the germline V gene are SGHVS and FQNEAQ. The CDR3 DNA reads TGTGCCAGCAGCTTAGCCCGACTAGCGGGGGGGCAAGATACGCAGTATTTT. Amino acids: CASSLARLAGGQDTQYF.

The V and J genes are TRBV5-6 and TRBJ1-5; a possible D gene is TRBD1 (5 bases). Trimming took off 8 bases at V and 4 bases at J, with 10 bases between the two ends. This CDR3 is 12 amino acids long. CDR1 is SGHDT, CDR2 YYEEEE, per germline. CDR3 bases: TGTGCCAGTCAGGGATTAAATCAGCCCCAGCATTTT. This gives the protein CASQGLNQPQHF. The whole variable domain, remainder taken from reference TRBV5-6 and TRBJ1-5, is DAGVTQSPTHLIKTRGQQVTLRCSPKSGHDTVSWYQQALGQGPQFIFQYYEEEERQRGNFPDRFSGHQFPNYSSELNVNALLLGDSALYLCASQGLNQPQHFGDGTRLSIL.

In nucleotides, the CDR3 is TGTGCCAGCAGCGCACAGGGGGCGCAGGTCACTGAAGCTTTCTTT. Translation: CASSAQGAQVTEAFF. This chain uses TRBV7-6 with TRBJ1-1, with 9 bases matching TRBD1. CDR1 and CDR2 (germline): SGHVS, FNYEAQ. The CDR3 spans 15 residues. The junction had 8 bases not matched to a gene; V was cut back by 5 bases and J by 4 bases.

V gene TRBV6-1 combines with J gene TRBJ1-1; 8 bases agree with TRBD1. V shed 3 bases and J 10 bases; nucleotides not matched to a gene: 7. Germline CDR1 MNHNS, CDR2 SASEGT. The CDR3 is 13 amino acids. CDR3 nucleotide sequence: TGTGCCAGCAGTGACCCCCCGGACAGGGCAGCTTTCTTT. It yields the protein CASSDPPDRAAFF.

The chain employs TRBV30 and TRBJ1-2; D ambiguous. The V gene lost 3 bases and the J gene lost 8 bases, with 10 bases spanning the gap. Germline CDR1 and CDR2: GTSNPN and SVGIG (reference sequence). This CDR3 is built from 11 residues. The CDR3 region is CAWREGTGYTF. Here the CDR3 DNA reads TGTGCCTGGAGGGAAGGTACCGGCTACACCTTC.

V gene TRBV28 combines with J gene TRBJ1-4; no firm D call. CDR1 MDHEN and CDR2 SYDVKM come from the germline V gene. The CDR3 runs to 18 residues. The V end was cut by 8 bases, the J end by 0 bases, with 22 bases between. The CDR3 region is CASRRRKRKIATNEKLFF. CDR3 bases: TGTGCCAGCCGCAGAAGGAAAAGGAAGATTGCAACTAATGAAAAACTGTTTTTT.

The gene calls are TRBV5-1 and TRBJ2-7, with no clear D. Germline CDR1 reads SGHRS; CDR2 reads YFSETQ. CDR3 size: 15 residues. The V end was cut by 4 bases, the J end by 1 base, with 15 bases between. The CDR3: CASSAKELGSYEQYF. The DNA for the CDR3 is TGCGCCAGCAGCGCCAAGGAGCTGGGGTCCTACGAGCAGTACTTC.

This chain links TRBV7-6 with TRBJ1-4; D is unclear. Trimming stripped 1 base from V and 7 bases from J, with 10 bases between. Germline lookup yields CDR1 SGHVS and CDR2 FNYEAQ. The CDR3 sequence is 14 residues long. CDR3 sequence: CASSLGGAFEKLFF. In DNA, the CDR3 is TGTGCCAGCAGCTTAGGGGGAGCTTTTGAAAAACTGTTTTTT.

This rearrangement joins TRBV4-2 to TRBJ2-7; no clear D gene. Per the germline V gene, CDR1 is LGHNA and CDR2 is YNFKEQ. The CDR3 loop spans 13 amino acids. V dropped 1 base and J dropped 1 base, with 5 bases sitting between them. The DNA of the CDR3 is TGTGCCAGCAGCCAAGGTGGTTCCTACGAGCAGTACTTC. Amino acids: CASSQGGSYEQYF.

J is TRBJ2-3 and V is TRBV4-3, with D maybe TRBD2 (6 bases). V gave up 0 bases and J gave up 11 bases, with 15 bases separating them. Germline V gene data show CDR1 as LGHNA and CDR2 as YSLEER. The CDR3 extends over 14 amino acids. The CDR3 sequence: CASSQDAGHGGQYF. Here the CDR3 DNA reads TGCGCCAGCAGCCAAGATGCGGGTCACGGGGGGCAGTATTTT.

This chain uses TRBV18 with TRBJ2-7; TRBD1 agrees at 7 bases. Germline V CDR1 and CDR2: KGHSH, LQKENI. The CDR3 is 14 residues long. Trimming took 3 bases from V and 1 from J; bases not matched to a gene: 3. CDR3 coding DNA: TGTGCCAGCTCACCGAGACAGGGATCCTACGAGCAGTACTTC. Amino acid sequence: CASSPRQGSYEQYF.

This sequence joins TRBV19 and TRBJ1-5, with 11 bases matching TRBD1. V shed 8 bases, J shed 5 bases, and the junction held 5 bases outside the gene matches. The CDR3 has 14 amino acids. Germline values: CDR1 LNHDA, CDR2 SQIVND (reference sequence). The CDR3 region is CASEDRGPYQPQHF. In DNA, the CDR3 is TGTGCCAGTGAGGACAGGGGGCCTTATCAGCCCCAGCATTTT.

This rearrangement joins TRBV6-5 to TRBJ1-2; unclear D gene. Germline-derived CDR1 and CDR2 are MNHEY and SVGAGI. The CDR3 loop spans 12 amino acids. V was trimmed by 6 bases and J by 1 base, leaving 6 bases between them. CDR3 nucleotide sequence: TGTGCCAGCAGAAGAGATAACTATGGCTACACCTTC. Its translation: CASRRDNYGYTF.

V gene TRBV7-9 combines with J gene TRBJ2-1; tentative D call: TRBD2 (6 bases). The germline V gene encodes CDR1 SEHNR and CDR2 FQNEAQ (reference sequence). This CDR3 has 14 amino acids. Trimming pared 1 base from V and 9 bases from J, leaving 13 bases between. CDR3 sequence reads: CASSLGGARIEQFF. The CDR3, as DNA: TGTGCCAGCAGCTTAGGCGGGGCGCGCATTGAGCAGTTCTTC.

This clone was observed once. V and J are TRBV6-4 and TRBJ1-1; TRBD1 is a possible D gene (5 bases). Germline values: CDR1 MRHNA, CDR2 SNTAGT. V lost 0 bases and J lost 5, with 10 bases in between. The CDR3 totals 14 residues. The CDR3 loop is CASSDSSKGTEAFF. In nucleotides, the CDR3 is TGTGCCAGCAGTGACTCGAGCAAGGGGACTGAAGCTTTCTTT.

V usage is TRBV6-5 and J usage is TRBJ2-6; D might be TRBD1 (5 bases). V was shortened by 0 bases and J by 5 bases, with 11 bases between the two germline ends. CDR1 and CDR2 from the germline V gene are MNHEY and SVGAGI. The CDR3 is 16 residues long. This chain's CDR3 is CASSYSSQGRANVLTF. The CDR3, as DNA: TGTGCCAGCAGTTACTCCAGCCAGGGTCGGGCCAACGTCCTGACTTTC.

This rearrangement joins TRBV28 to TRBJ2-7; 10 nucleotides agree with TRBD1. V lost 3 bases, J lost 4 bases, and 12 bases stayed unmatched. CDR1 and CDR2 (germline): MDHEN, SYDVKM. The CDR3 length is 17 residues. In DNA form, the CDR3 reads TGTGCCAGCAGTTTCAGGGGGATCGGGACAGGGGTTTACGAGCAGTACTTC. It translates to CASSFRGIGTGVYEQYF. Looking up the rest from reference TRBV28 and TRBJ2-7 gives the full variable domain: DVKVTQSSRYLVKRTGEKVFLECVQDMDHENMFWYRQDPGLGLRLIYFSYDVKMKEKGDIPEGYSVSREKKERFSLILESASTNQTSMYLCASSFRGIGTGVYEQYFGPGTRLTVT.

To note about this clone: One end of the junction does not line up with germline, which may come from a read error. The V call is TRBV7-7, the J call TRBJ2-5, with TRBD2 identical over 13 bases. The germline CDR1 and CDR2 sequences are SSHAT and FNYEAQ (reference sequence). This CDR3 has 16 amino acids. CDR3 sequence (DNA): TGTGCTAGCAGCCCTAGACTAGCGGGGGGCCAAGAGACCCAGTACTTC. Translation gives CASSPRLAGGQETQYF.

V gene TRBV15 combines with J gene TRBJ1-2; tentatively, D is TRBD1 (6 bases). The germline gives CDR1 LNHNV, CDR2 YYDKDF (reference sequence). V was pared by 3 bases and J by 5 bases, with 22 bases between. This CDR3 contains 17 residues. The CDR3 reads CATSSRDTGRGLYGYTF. CDR3 in DNA: TGTGCCACCAGCAGTAGGGACACCGGCAGGGGCCTATATGGCTACACCTTC.

This clone was counted at least ten times. V is TRBV9 and J is TRBJ1-6; D might be TRBD1 (6 bases). CDR1 SGDLS and CDR2 YYNGEE come from the germline V gene. Trimming took off 3 bases at V and 0 bases at J, with 10 bases between the two ends. The CDR3 runs 16 residues. The chain's CDR3 is CASSATGSSYNSPLHF. CDR3 DNA: TGTGCCAGCAGCGCGACAGGAAGCTCCTATAATTCACCCCTCCACTTT.

This clone was picked up one time. The chain joins TRBV28 to TRBJ2-1; D not certain. The V end lost 7 bases, the J end lost 3 bases, and 10 bases lay between the germline ends. The CDR3 runs 13 residues. CDR1 is MDHEN and CDR2 is SYDVKM in the germline V gene. The CDR3 coding sequence is TGTGCCAGCACCGGCCTGGGCTACAATGAGCAGTTCTTC. Protein: CASTGLGYNEQFF.